The next 13 T cell receptor beta chains were all read from a single sample in a study of Ad26.COV2.S vaccination and SARS-CoV-2 variants. Described treatment: some 19 received Ad26.COV2.S at low or high dose, single or two shots; about 5 received placebo; per-sample allocation not given. Day 63 after the first vaccine or placebo injection was the time point for sampling. The data were produced by immunoSEQ multiplex PCR, yet TCRdb's version contains in-frame clones alone and is incomplete. The sample carries some 340,000 clones, roughly 80% recorded once. The sequencing here drew on peripheral blood, taken in a trial of Ad26.COV2.S vaccine versus placebo. These receptors all stem from a person between 18 and 59 years old who received the Ad26.COV2.S COVID-19 vaccine or a placebo.

The chain couples TRBV9 to TRBJ2-5, with 7 bases fitting TRBD2. J lost 3 bases, V lost 4 bases, and 18 bases had no gene match. CDR3 size: 18 residues. Germline V gene data show CDR1 as SGDLS and CDR2 as YYNGEE. The CDR3 nucleotides read TGTGCCAGCAGCTTTAGGACTAGAATGGTGGGTGCTAAAGAGACCCAGTACTTC. Translating it yields CASSFRTRMVGAKETQYF.

The chain has TRBV29-1 and TRBJ1-2; D not certain. The CDR3 has 14 amino acids. V was clipped by 3 bases and J by 1 base, with 12 bases between them. Germline lookup yields CDR1 SQVTM and CDR2 ANQGSEA. The CDR3 DNA sequence: TGCAGCGTTGAGGTACAGACGGTTAACTATGGCTACACCTTC. As protein: CSVEVQTVNYGYTF. Full variable domain (remainder filled in from reference TRBV29-1 and TRBJ1-2): SAVISQKPSRDICQRGTSLTIQCQVDSQVTMMFWYRQQPGQSLTLIATANQGSEATYESGFVIDKFPISRPNLTFSTLTVSNMSPEDSSIYLCSVEVQTVNYGYTFGSGTRLTVV.

The chain carries TRBV3-1 (or the pseudogene TRBV3-2) and TRBJ1-5; D remains ambiguous. Germline lookup yields CDR1 LGHDT and CDR2 YNNKEL (reference sequence). Trimming left V 0 bases short and J 3 bases short, with 6 bases between. CDR3 length: 14 amino acids. CDR3 loop: CASSQDLHNQPQHF. DNA for the CDR3: TGTGCCAGCAGCCAAGACTTACACAATCAGCCCCAGCATTTT.

The V gene is TRBV11-2, the J gene TRBJ2-6; the D is unclear. The CDR3 loop spans 18 amino acids. Germline values: CDR1 SGHAT, CDR2 FQNNGV. V was pared by 1 base and J by 0 bases, with 13 bases between. The CDR3 is CASSLGSGPHSGANVLTF. The CDR3 nucleotides read TGTGCCAGCAGCTTAGGGTCCGGGCCCCACTCTGGGGCCAACGTCCTGACTTTC.

This clone was counted between two and nine times. The rearrangement uses TRBV5-4 and TRBJ2-7, with D hard to call. In germline, CDR1 is SGHNT, CDR2 YYREEE (reference sequence). This CDR3 comprises 13 residues. V was cut by 3 bases and J by 5 bases, with 12 bases left in between. CDR3 in amino acids: CASSSWMGHEQYF. The CDR3 DNA reads TGTGCCAGCAGCTCTTGGATGGGCCACGAGCAGTACTTC.

J is TRBJ2-1 and V is TRBV7-9; D call uncertain. With 1 base removed from V and 8 bases from J, the gap between germline ends came to 18 bases. Looked up from germline, CDR1 is SEHNR and CDR2 is FQNEAQ (reference sequence). The CDR3 consists of 16 residues. The CDR3 here is CASSLEVQVLFDEQFF. The CDR3 DNA reads as TGTGCCAGCAGCTTAGAAGTTCAGGTTCTTTTCGATGAGCAGTTCTTC. Based on the CDR3 plus reference TRBV7-9 and TRBJ2-1, the full variable domain is DTGVSQNPRHKITKRGQNVTFRCDPISEHNRLYWYRQTLGQGPEFLTYFQNEAQLEKSRLLSDRFSAERPKGSFSTLEIQRTEQGDSAMYLCASSLEVQVLFDEQFFGPGTRLTVL.

The rearrangement joins TRBV11-2 to TRBJ1-5; no clear D gene. The V gene's germline CDR1 is SGHAT and CDR2 FQNNGV. The CDR3 totals 16 residues. V lost 1 base to trimming and J lost 4 bases, with 14 bases between them. The chain's CDR3 is CASSLGRHGPNQPQHF. CDR3 bases: TGTGCCAGCAGCTTAGGACGCCACGGGCCGAATCAGCCCCAGCATTTT.

The V call is TRBV5-4, the J call TRBJ1-6; D gene ambiguous. The germline V gene has CDR1 SGHNT and CDR2 YYREEE (reference sequence). The CDR3 runs 14 residues. The V and J ends lost 0 bases and 8 bases respectively, with 9 bases between them. The CDR3 DNA is TGTGCCAGCAGCTTGGACAGTCAATATTCACCCCTCCACTTT. It yields the protein CASSLDSQYSPLHF.

The chain has TRBV5-6 and TRBJ1-5; D unclear. There are 15 residues in the CDR3. Germline values: CDR1 SGHDT, CDR2 YYEEEE. Trimming removed 4 bases at V and 3 bases at J, with 14 bases between. Written as DNA, the CDR3 is TGTGCCAGCAGCGCGGTTGGGCAGCACAATCAGCCCCAGCATTTT. Amino acid sequence: CASSAVGQHNQPQHF.

The chain uses TRBV28 and TRBJ2-3; D might be TRBD2 (6 bases). Trimming stripped 4 bases from V and 0 bases from J, with 8 bases between. Germline lookup yields CDR1 MDHEN and CDR2 SYDVKM. The CDR3 spans 14 residues. CDR3 sequence (DNA): TGTGCCAGCAGTTATGCGGGGAGCACAGATACGCAGTATTTT. Residues: CASSYAGSTDTQYF. The full variable domain, rest sourced from reference TRBV28 and TRBJ2-3, is DVKVTQSSRYLVKRTGEKVFLECVQDMDHENMFWYRQDPGLGLRLIYFSYDVKMKEKGDIPEGYSVSREKKERFSLILESASTNQTSMYLCASSYAGSTDTQYFGPGTRLTVL.

The rearrangement uses TRBV6-1 and TRBJ1-5; TRBD1 matches at 8 bases. From germline, CDR1 is MNHNS and CDR2 SASEGT. The V segment lost 1 base and the J segment 2 bases; nucleotides outside the gene matches: 7. The CDR3 spans 17 residues. The CDR3 region is CASSEVQGVAGNQPQHF. CDR3 nucleotides: TGTGCCAGCAGTGAAGTACAGGGGGTAGCTGGCAATCAGCCCCAGCATTTT.

J is TRBJ1-1 and V is TRBV29-1; 9 positions match TRBD1. In germline, CDR1 is SQVTM, CDR2 ANQGSEA. CDR3 size: 14 residues. J was trimmed by 7 bases and V by 7 bases; bases with no gene match: 13. The CDR3: CSASPDRGSSEAFF. Written as DNA, the CDR3 is TGCAGCGCCTCCCCCGACAGGGGGTCAAGTGAAGCTTTCTTT.

In DNA, the CDR3 is TGTGCCAGCACTGGTTGGGACAGAAGCCTATCGGGCTACACCTTC. The encoded protein is CASTGWDRSLSGYTF. The chain uses TRBV6-5 and TRBJ1-2; 7 bases align to TRBD1. V gave up 7 bases and J gave up 8 bases; unmatched junction bases: 16. The CDR3 loop spans 15 amino acids. Germline-derived CDR1 and CDR2 are MNHEY and SVGAGI.